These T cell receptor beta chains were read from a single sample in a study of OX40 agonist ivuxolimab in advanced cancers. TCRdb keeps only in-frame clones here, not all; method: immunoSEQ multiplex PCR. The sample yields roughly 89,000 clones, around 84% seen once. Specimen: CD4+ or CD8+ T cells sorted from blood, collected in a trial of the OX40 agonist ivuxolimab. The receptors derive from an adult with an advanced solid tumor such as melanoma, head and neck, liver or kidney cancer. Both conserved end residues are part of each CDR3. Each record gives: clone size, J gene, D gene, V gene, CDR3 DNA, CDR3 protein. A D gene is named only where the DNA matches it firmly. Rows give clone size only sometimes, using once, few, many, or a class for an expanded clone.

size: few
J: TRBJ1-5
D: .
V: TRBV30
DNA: TGTGCCTGGAGTGGGGCAGGAGATCAGCCCCAGCATTTT
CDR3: CAWSGAGDQPQHF

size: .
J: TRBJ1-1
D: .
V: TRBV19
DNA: TGTGCCAGTAGTATAGGGTCAGTTAGGATCACTGAAGCTTTCTTT
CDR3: CASSIGSVRITEAFF

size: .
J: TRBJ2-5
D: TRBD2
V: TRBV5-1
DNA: TGCGCCAGCAGCCTATACACCCCCTCTAGCGGGGCCAACCAAGAGACCCAGTACTTC
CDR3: CASSLYTPSSGANQETQYF

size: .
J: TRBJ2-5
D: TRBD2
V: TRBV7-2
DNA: TGTGCCAGCAGCTTAAGGACTAGCGGGGGGGCGGAGACCCAGTACTTC
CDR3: CASSLRTSGGAETQYF

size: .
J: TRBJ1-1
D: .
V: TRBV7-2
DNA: TGTGCCAGCAGCCTAAACCGCGATTCGGGTGCTTTCTTT
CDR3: CASSLNRDSGAFF

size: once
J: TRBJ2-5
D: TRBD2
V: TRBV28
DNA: TGTGCCAGCAGGTGGACTAGTCACGAGACCCAGTACTTC
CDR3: CASRWTSHETQYF

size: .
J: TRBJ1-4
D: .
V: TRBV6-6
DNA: TGTGCCAGCACCATGAACAGCCTAGCTAATGAAAAACTGTTTTTT
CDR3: CASTMNSLANEKLFF

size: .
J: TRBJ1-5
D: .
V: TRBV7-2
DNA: TGTGCCAGCAGCTTTGCGGCCAGGAGCAATCAGCCCCAGCATTTT
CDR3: CASSFAARSNQPQHF

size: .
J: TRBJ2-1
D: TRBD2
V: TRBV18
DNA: TGTGCCAGCTCACCCTCGCGGGGGGTCTACAATGAGCAGTTCTTC
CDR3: CASSPSRGVYNEQFF

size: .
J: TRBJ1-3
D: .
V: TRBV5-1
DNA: TGCGCCAGCAGCTTAGAGCCCGGGACGAGGGGAAACACCATATATTTT
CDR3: CASSLEPGTRGNTIYF

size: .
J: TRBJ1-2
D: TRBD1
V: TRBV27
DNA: TGTGCCAGCAGTTTGGCAGGGGGCTATGGCTACACCTTC
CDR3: CASSLAGGYGYTF

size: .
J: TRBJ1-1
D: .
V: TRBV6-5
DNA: TGTGCCAGCAGTCCCCGAGGGGGGACCACTGAAGCTTTCTTT
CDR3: CASSPRGGTTEAFF

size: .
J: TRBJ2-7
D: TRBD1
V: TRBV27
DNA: TGTGCCAGCAGACGCCCGGGACAGGACAAAACCTACGAGCAGTACTTC
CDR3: CASRRPGQDKTYEQYF

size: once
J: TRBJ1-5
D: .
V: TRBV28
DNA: TGTGCCAGCAGTTTAGTAGGATTCGGCAATCAGCCCCAGCATTTT
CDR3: CASSLVGFGNQPQHF

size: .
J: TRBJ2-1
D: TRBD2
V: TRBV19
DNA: TGTGCCAGTAGTATTAGCGGGGGCCATTATTACAATGAGCAGTTCTTC
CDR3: CASSISGGHYYNEQFF

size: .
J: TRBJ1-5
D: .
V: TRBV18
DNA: TGTGCCGGCTCACCCCAGGGTGATTCGCCCCAGCATTTT
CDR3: CAGSPQGDSPQHF

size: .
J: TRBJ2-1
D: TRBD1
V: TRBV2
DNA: TGTGCCAGCAAAAAGACAGGGTCGAGCAATGAGCAGTTCTTC
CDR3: CASKKTGSSNEQFF

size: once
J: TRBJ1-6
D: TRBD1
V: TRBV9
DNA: TGTGCCAGCAGCGAAGAGGGGACAGAGATTTATAATTCACCCCTCCACTTT
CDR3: CASSEEGTEIYNSPLHF

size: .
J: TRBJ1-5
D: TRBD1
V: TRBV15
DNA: TGTGCCACCAGCAGAGCTCAGGGGGCTGAGCAGCCCCAGCATTTT
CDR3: CATSRAQGAEQPQHF

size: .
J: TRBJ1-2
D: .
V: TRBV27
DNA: TGTGCCAGCAGCCCTTCCGGGAATGGCTACACCTTC
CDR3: CASSPSGNGYTF

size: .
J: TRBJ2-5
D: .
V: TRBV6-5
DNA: TGTGCCAGCAGTTCCCTGGGTGGGGTAGGTGAGACCCAGTACTTC
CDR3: CASSSLGGVGETQYF

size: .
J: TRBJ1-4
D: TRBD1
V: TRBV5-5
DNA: TGTGCCAGCAGCACATGGACAGGGAGAGGGGGTGAAAAACTGTTTTTT
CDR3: CASSTWTGRGGEKLFF

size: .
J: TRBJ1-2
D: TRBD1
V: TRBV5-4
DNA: TGTGCCAGCAGCTCCCGTAGGGGGCTTAACTATGGCTACACCTTC
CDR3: CASSSRRGLNYGYTF

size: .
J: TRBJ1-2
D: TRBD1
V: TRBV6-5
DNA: TGTGCCAGCAGTAACGGGGCGACAGGGGTCCCCTATTGGACCTTC
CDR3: CASSNGATGVPYWTF

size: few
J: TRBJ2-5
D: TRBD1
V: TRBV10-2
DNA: TGCGCCAGCAGACTTCGGCGAGGGACAGGGCAAGAGACCCAGTACTTC
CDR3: CASRLRRGTGQETQYF

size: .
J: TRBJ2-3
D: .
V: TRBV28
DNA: TGTGCCAGCAGTTTAGGGGATACGCAGTATTTT
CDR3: CASSLGDTQYF

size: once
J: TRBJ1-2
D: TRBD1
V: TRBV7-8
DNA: TGTGCCAGCAGCTTAGTCGGACAGGACAAGGGTAATGGCTACACCTTC
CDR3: CASSLVGQDKGNGYTF

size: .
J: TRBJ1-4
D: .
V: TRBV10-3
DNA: TGTGCCATCAGTGAGTCGGGGCCGCATAAACTGTTTTTT
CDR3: CAISESGPHKLFF

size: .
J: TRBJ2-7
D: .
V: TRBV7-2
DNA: TGTGCCAGCAGCTTACGGGGTGACCACGAGCAGTACTTC
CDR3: CASSLRGDHEQYF

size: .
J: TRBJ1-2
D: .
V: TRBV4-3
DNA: TGCGCCAGCAGCCAAGATGGGGACCTGGTCTATGGCTACACCTTC
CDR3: CASSQDGDLVYGYTF

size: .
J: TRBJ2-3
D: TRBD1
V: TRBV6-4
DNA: TGTGCCAGCAGTACGGGGACAGGGGGCTCAGATACGCAGTATTTT
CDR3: CASSTGTGGSDTQYF

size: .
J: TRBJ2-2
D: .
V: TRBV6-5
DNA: TGTGCCAGCAGCCAGTACGGCGGGGAGCTGTTTTTT
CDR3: CASSQYGGELFF

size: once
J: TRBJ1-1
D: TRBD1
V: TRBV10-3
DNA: TGTGCCACGACAGGGGCGAACACTGAAGCTTTCTTT
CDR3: CATTGANTEAFF

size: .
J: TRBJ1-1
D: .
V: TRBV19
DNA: TGTGCCAGTGGCCCGGGGACCCGGGACGACTTCCGGCCTGAAGCTTTCTTT
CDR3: CASGPGTRDDFRPEAFF

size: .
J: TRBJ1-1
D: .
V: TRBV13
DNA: TGTGCCAGCAGCTTTGGACTCTCGAACACTGAAGCTTTCTTT
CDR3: CASSFGLSNTEAFF

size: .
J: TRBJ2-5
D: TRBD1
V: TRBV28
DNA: TGTGCCAGCAAACCCAGGGGGCGCGGCGGGACCCAGTACTTC
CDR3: CASKPRGRGGTQYF

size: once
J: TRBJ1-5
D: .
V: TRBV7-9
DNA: TGTGCCAGCAGCTTCTCGGCAGGGAACCAGCCCCAGCATTTT
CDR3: CASSFSAGNQPQHF

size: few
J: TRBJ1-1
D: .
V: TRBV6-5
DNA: TGTGCCAGCAATAAGGGGAAGGTCACTGAAGCTTTCTTT
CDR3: CASNKGKVTEAFF

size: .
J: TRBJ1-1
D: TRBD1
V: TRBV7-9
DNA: TGTGCCAGCAGCCCGGGACAGGGGTTCGACACTGAAGCTTTCTTT
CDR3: CASSPGQGFDTEAFF

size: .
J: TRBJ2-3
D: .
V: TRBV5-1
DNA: TGCGCCAGCAAGGGGTCATCCCCATTGGATACGCAGTATTTT
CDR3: CASKGSSPLDTQYF

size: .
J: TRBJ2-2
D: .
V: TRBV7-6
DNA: TGTGCCAGCAGCTTAGAGGGAGGAATCGGGGAGCTGTTTTTT
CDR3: CASSLEGGIGELFF

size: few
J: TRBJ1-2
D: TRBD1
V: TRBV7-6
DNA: TGTGCCAGCAGACAACCGGGACAGGGTCCCCCCAACTTC
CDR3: CASRQPGQGPPNF